Following are 10 T cell receptor beta chains from one sample sequenced in a study of cytomegalovirus exposure and HLA in healthy donors. The PCR used 60 Vbeta and 13 Jbeta primers. Method: immunoSEQ multiplex PCR; TCRdb's copy keeps in-frame clones and lacks some. Found here are about 94,000 clones, 75% to 85% of them singletons; the top ten hold roughly 3.8%. The specimen was PBMCs. These receptors came from a woman between 40 and 50 years old in good health and CMV-seronegative.

The chain couples TRBV4-1 to TRBJ1-2; D is possibly TRBD1 (5 bases). CDR1 and CDR2 from the germline V gene are MGHRA and YSYEKL. This CDR3 spans 14 amino acids. V was shortened by 4 bases and J by 2 bases, with 11 bases between the two germline ends. The CDR3 DNA follows: TGCGCCAGCAGCCCGGGTGCAGGGAACTATGGCTACACCTTC. Encoded protein: CASSPGAGNYGYTF.

The chain employs TRBV7-2 and TRBJ1-5, with 8 bases lining up with TRBD1. Germline loops: CDR1 SGHTA, CDR2 FQGNSA. Trimming took 5 bases from V and 1 from J; bases not matched to a gene: 10. This CDR3 has 17 amino acids. The CDR3 here is CASSPGQGRTSNQPQHF. In nucleotides, the CDR3 is TGTGCCAGCAGCCCCGGACAGGGTCGTACGAGCAATCAGCCCCAGCATTTT.

The genes are TRBV5-4 and TRBJ2-5, with TRBD1 matching over 7 bases. The CDR3 sequence is 14 residues long. V trimming: 4 bases; J trimming: 0 bases; junction bases outside the gene matches: 3. Germline lookup yields CDR1 SGHNT and CDR2 YYREEE (reference sequence). CDR3 protein: CASSRQGDQETQYF. CDR3 DNA sequence: TGTGCCAGCAGCAGACAGGGAGACCAAGAGACCCAGTACTTC.

The chain uses TRBV28 and TRBJ2-1; TRBD2 agrees at 13 bases. CDR1 and CDR2 (germline): MDHEN, SYDVKM. V dropped 3 bases and J dropped 10; count of bases not matched to a gene: 15. The CDR3 totals 18 residues. The CDR3 sequence: CASSFPGQLAGGPREQFF. In nucleotides, the CDR3 is TGTGCCAGCAGTTTCCCAGGGCAACTAGCGGGGGGGCCGAGGGAGCAGTTCTTC. Filled out from reference TRBV28 and TRBJ2-1, the complete variable domain reads DVKVTQSSRYLVKRTGEKVFLECVQDMDHENMFWYRQDPGLGLRLIYFSYDVKMKEKGDIPEGYSVSREKKERFSLILESASTNQTSMYLCASSFPGQLAGGPREQFFGPGTRLTVL.

This clone appeared a single time. The V call is TRBV29-1, the J call TRBJ1-2; D is possibly TRBD1 (5 bases). The germline CDR1 and CDR2 sequences are SQVTM and ANQGSEA. The CDR3 consists of 12 residues. Trimming removed 3 bases at V and 2 bases at J, with 7 bases between. The DNA for the CDR3 is TGCAGCGTTGACGACAGCAACTATGGCTACACCTTC. As protein: CSVDDSNYGYTF. Using reference TRBV29-1 and TRBJ1-2 for the parts outside the CDR3, the full variable domain is SAVISQKPSRDICQRGTSLTIQCQVDSQVTMMFWYRQQPGQSLTLIATANQGSEATYESGFVIDKFPISRPNLTFSTLTVSNMSPEDSSIYLCSVDDSNYGYTFGSGTRLTVV.

This clone was observed a few times. V gene TRBV30 combines with J gene TRBJ1-6, with D maybe TRBD1 (6 bases). CDR3 length: 15 residues. V gave up 2 bases and J gave up 12 bases, with 20 bases separating them. CDR1 GTSNPN and CDR2 SVGIG come from the germline V gene (reference sequence). CDR3 in amino acids: CAWSTTGRMVQPLHF. CDR3 bases: TGTGCCTGGAGTACGACAGGCCGGATGGTGCAACCCCTCCACTTT.

The V and J genes are TRBV7-3 and TRBJ1-5, with a tentative D call TRBD1 (5 bases). The CDR3 consists of 13 residues. V lost 5 bases to trimming and J lost 6 bases, with 11 bases between them. The germline gives CDR1 SGHTA, CDR2 FQGTGA. CDR3 region: CASSPRGVQPQHF. CDR3 DNA: TGTGCCAGCAGCCCGCGGGGGGTTCAGCCCCAGCATTTT.

The chain combines TRBV30 with TRBJ2-5, with D possibly TRBD2 on 5 matching bases. Germline V CDR1 and CDR2: GTSNPN, SVGIG (reference sequence). The CDR3 totals 11 residues. Between the trimmed V and J ends, which lost 3 bases and 4 bases, there was a span of 6 bases. The CDR3 nucleotides read TGTGCCTGGAGCGCGGGAGAGACCCAGTACTTC. This codes for CAWSAGETQYF.

The sample holds a few counts of this clone. This chain uses TRBV7-6 with TRBJ2-7, with 10 bases fitting TRBD2. The V segment lost 5 bases and the J segment 4 bases; nucleotides outside the gene matches: 5. The CDR3 length is 14 residues. The germline V gene has CDR1 SGHVS and CDR2 FNYEAQ. The CDR3 DNA reads as TGTGCCAGCAGCCGGACTAGCGGTTATTACGAGCAGTACTTC. It encodes CASSRTSGYYEQYF.

The CDR3 coding sequence is TGCGCCAGCAGCTTGGGGGGAGACCCTTCACCCCTCCACTTT. Its protein is CASSLGGDPSPLHF. V gene TRBV5-1 combines with J gene TRBJ1-6, with D uncertain. The CDR3 has 14 residues. Germline V CDR1 and CDR2: SGHRS, YFSETQ. The germline V and J ends were trimmed by 0 bases and 9 bases, with 10 bases remaining between them.